This TCR beta chain is drawn from a study of shared clonotypes between healthy human individuals. Study-wide results and limits: Rarefaction indicated that sorted-subset sequencing remained incomplete although depth was large.

The CDR3 has 13 amino acids. From germline, CDR1 is MDHEN and CDR2 SYDVKM. V was cut by 6 bases and J by 11 bases, with 19 bases left in between. Worth noting for this clone: What it recognizes is unknown.

Naive CD8 cells, CD45RO-negative and positively selected for CCR7, excluded terminally differentiated effector memory CD45RA+ cells. Healthy adults negative for HIV, lacking recent acute infections or vaccinations, served as donors. Genomic DNA from each subset was divided evenly over several immunoSEQ plates. Per sorted-subset replicate PCR, input was around 200 ng DNA, representing tens of thousands of T cell genomes. Only in-frame clones appear in the TCRdb table, and some are missing; sequencing was by immunoSEQ multiplex PCR. The sample includes 450,000 to 700,000 clones, roughly 95% seen only once; the top ten take roughly 0.1%.

V gene TRBV28 combines with J gene TRBJ2-5, with D hard to call. Sample: naive CD8+ T cells sorted from blood. This sequence originates from a woman aged 30 to 39 in good health. The CDR3 bases are TGTGCCAGCAGCCTTGGGGATTCGAGTGAGCAGTACTTC. Encoded protein: CASSLGDSSEQYF.